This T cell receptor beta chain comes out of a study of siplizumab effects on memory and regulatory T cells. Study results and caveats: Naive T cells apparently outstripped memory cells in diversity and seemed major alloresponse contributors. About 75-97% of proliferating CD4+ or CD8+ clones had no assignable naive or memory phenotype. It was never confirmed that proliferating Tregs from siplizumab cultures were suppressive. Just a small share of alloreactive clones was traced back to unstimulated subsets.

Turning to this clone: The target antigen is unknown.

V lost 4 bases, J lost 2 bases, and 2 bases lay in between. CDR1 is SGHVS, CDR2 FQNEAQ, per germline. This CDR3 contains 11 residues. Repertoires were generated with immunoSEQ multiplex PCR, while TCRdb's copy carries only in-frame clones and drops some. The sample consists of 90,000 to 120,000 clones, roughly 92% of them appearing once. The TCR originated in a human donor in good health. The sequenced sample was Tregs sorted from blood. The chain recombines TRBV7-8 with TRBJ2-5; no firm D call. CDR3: CASSYQETQYF. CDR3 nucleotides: TGTGCCAGCAGCTATCAAGAGACCCAGTACTTC.